Below, one T cell receptor beta chain is given with its context. Exposed volunteers were people who met a COVID-19 case within 2 weeks before study entry. Clones were sequenced by immunoSEQ multiplex PCR, and TCRdb holds only the in-frame ones, with some missing. The table lists approximately 220,000 clones, roughly 80% of them singletons, with around 3.5% in the top ten. This CDR3 region has 13 residues. The V segment lost 5 bases and the J segment 3 bases; nucleotides outside the gene matches: 1. CDR1 is MNHEY, CDR2 SMNVEV, per germline (reference sequence). The data originate from a study of blood T cell repertoires in COVID-19. Study-level information: COVID-19 samples collected from the United States, Italy and Spain covered acute and convalescent phases.

This receptor was identified in a woman aged 40-49 years who had been exposed to COVID-19. The V gene is TRBV27, the J gene TRBJ1-5; 7 bases map to TRBD1. The sequenced sample was PBMCs or T cells enriched from blood (not recorded which). The CDR3 bases are TGTGCCAGCAGTGGGACAGTCAATCAGCCCCAGCATTTT. It translates to CASSGTVNQPQHF.